Listed below are T cell receptor beta chains from one sample, sequenced in a study of T cell responses to AZD1222 COVID-19 vaccine. TCRdb's table, derived via immunoSEQ multiplex PCR, lists solely in-frame clones and lacks some. The sample lists over 50,000 clones; roughly 84% were seen once. The material was peripheral blood, obtained on day 0 of AZD1222 vaccination. The receptor set was obtained from an adult in good health. Each CDR3 is given with its conserved first and last residue. D genes are given only for firm matches. Clone sizes are given selectively: once, few, many, or a class where the clone is expanded.

TRBJ2-3,TRBV27,once,-,CASFVDTQYF,TGTGCCAGTTTCGTAGATACGCAGTATTTT
TRBJ2-5,TRBV7-2,-,-,CASSQFSGGSETQYF,TGTGCCAGCAGTCAATTCAGTGGGGGATCAGAGACCCAGTACTTC
TRBJ1-1,TRBV11-3,-,-,CASSLGKNTEAFF,TGTGCCAGCAGCTTAGGGAAGAACACTGAAGCTTTCTTT
TRBJ2-1,TRBV6-5,-,-,CASSPGFHEQFF,TGTGCCAGCAGTCCCGGTTTCCATGAGCAGTTCTTC
TRBJ1-5,TRBV6-5,-,-,CASSPIDRHNQPQHF,TGTGCCAGCAGCCCAATCGACAGACACAATCAGCCCCAGCATTTT
TRBJ1-6,TRBV5-6,-,TRBD1,CASSFDRGDSPLHF,TGTGCCAGCAGCTTCGACAGGGGTGATTCACCCCTCCACTTT
TRBJ1-2,TRBV28,-,-,CASIGYGTYGYTF,TGTGCCAGCATTGGGTATGGGACCTATGGCTACACCTTC
TRBJ2-1,TRBV5-4,-,-,CASSMDSQKQFF,TGTGCCAGCAGCATGGACAGTCAAAAGCAGTTCTTC
TRBJ1-2,TRBV3-1/TRBV3-2,-,TRBD1,CASSHLWDREGYGYTF,TGTGCCAGCAGCCATCTCTGGGACAGGGAGGGCTATGGCTACACCTTC
TRBJ2-7,TRBV5-1,few,-,CASSFRQVVGEQYF,TGCGCCAGCAGCTTCCGACAGGTTGTTGGCGAGCAGTACTTC
TRBJ1-5,TRBV28,-,-,CASSLPRNQPQHF,TGTGCCAGCAGTTTACCGCGTAATCAGCCCCAGCATTTT
TRBJ1-1,TRBV4-1,-,-,CASSQDRTRGTEAFF,TGCGCCAGCAGCCAAGATCGGACGAGGGGCACTGAAGCTTTCTTT
TRBJ2-1,TRBV7-9,-,-,CASSYHFEQFF,TGTGCCAGCAGCTACCATTTTGAGCAGTTCTTC
TRBJ1-4,TRBV4-2,-,TRBD1,CASSQRGQGGEKLFF,TGTGCCAGCAGCCAGAGGGGGCAGGGGGGTGAAAAACTGTTTTTT
TRBJ1-1,TRBV7-9,-,-,CASRLNRNTEAFF,TGTGCCAGCAGGTTAAACAGGAACACTGAAGCTTTCTTT
TRBJ1-4,TRBV19,-,-,CASSTPQPATNEKLFF,TGTGCCAGTAGTACCCCACAGCCTGCAACTAATGAAAAACTGTTTTTT
TRBJ1-5,TRBV7-2,-,-,CASRASSNQPQHF,TGTGCCAGCAGGGCCAGTAGCAATCAGCCCCAGCATTTT
TRBJ1-1,TRBV27,-,-,CASSNGATGNTEAFF,TGTGCCAGCTCGAACGGCGCAACGGGGAACACTGAAGCTTTCTTT
TRBJ2-7,TRBV5-5,-,-,CASSLQGWIEQYF,TGTGCCAGCAGCTTGCAGGGATGGATCGAGCAGTACTTC
TRBJ1-1,TRBV19,-,-,CASSNQVNTEAFF,TGTGCCAGTAGTAACCAAGTGAACACTGAAGCTTTCTTT
TRBJ1-3,TRBV5-8,-,-,CASMISGTSFLSGNTIYF,TGTGCCAGCATGATCTCCGGGACAAGCTTTCTCTCTGGAAACACCATATATTTT
TRBJ1-2,TRBV6-5,-,TRBD1,CASSYLTDRVYGYTF,TGTGCCAGCAGTTACCTTACGGACAGGGTCTATGGCTACACCTTC
TRBJ2-5,TRBV3-1/TRBV3-2,-,-,CASSQENRAGETQYF,TGTGCCAGCAGCCAAGAAAACAGGGCCGGAGAGACCCAGTACTTC
TRBJ2-7,TRBV5-4,-,-,CASSLGSDYEQYF,TGTGCCAGCAGCTTGGGGTCTGACTACGAGCAGTACTTC
TRBJ1-2,TRBV2,once,TRBD1,CASSYRGKVPDGYTF,TGTGCCAGCAGTTACAGGGGCAAGGTCCCAGATGGCTACACCTTC
TRBJ1-3,TRBV5-5,-,-,CASSSTPSGGSGNTIYF,TGTGCCAGCAGCTCCACTCCATCGGGGGGTTCTGGAAACACCATATATTTT
TRBJ1-4,TRBV6-5,-,-,CASSKQATNEKLFF,TGTGCCAGCAGTAAGCAGGCCACTAATGAAAAACTGTTTTTT
TRBJ2-7,TRBV10-3,-,-,CAISESASWEQYF,TGTGCCATCAGTGAGTCCGCTAGCTGGGAGCAGTACTTC
TRBJ1-2,TRBV5-6,-,-,CASSLGANYGYTF,TGTGCCAGCAGCTTGGGCGCTAACTATGGCTACACCTTC
TRBJ1-4,TRBV19,few,TRBD1,CASAGDSLNEKLFF,TGTGCCAGCGCGGGGGACAGCCTTAATGAAAAACTGTTTTTT
TRBJ2-2,TRBV24-1,-,TRBD1,CATSAVGQGNTGELFF,TGTGCCACCAGTGCCGTAGGACAGGGGAACACCGGGGAGCTGTTTTTT
TRBJ1-1,TRBV9,-,TRBD1,CASSVQGAGTEAFF,TGTGCCAGCAGCGTACAGGGGGCTGGGACTGAAGCTTTCTTT
TRBJ2-7,TRBV6-5,-,TRBD1,CASSLQGSYEQYF,TGTGCCAGCAGTTTACAGGGGTCCTACGAGCAGTACTTC
TRBJ1-4,TRBV1,few,-,CTSSQRKGRKLFF,TGCACCAGCAGCCAACGGAAGGGGCGAAAACTGTTTTTT
TRBJ2-3,TRBV15,-,-,CATGPRDGTDTQYF,TGTGCCACCGGGCCCCGGGATGGCACAGATACGCAGTATTTT
TRBJ2-1,TRBV2,-,TRBD2,CASRYGGGSYNEQFF,TGTGCCAGCCGCTATGGCGGGGGCTCCTACAATGAGCAGTTCTTC
TRBJ1-2,TRBV11-2,few,TRBD1,CASSSPRTGNYGYTF,TGTGCCAGCAGCTCTCCTAGGACAGGGAACTATGGCTACACCTTC
TRBJ2-1,TRBV5-4,-,TRBD2,CASSLGTSGSYNEQFF,TGTGCCAGCAGCTTGGGGACTAGCGGCTCCTACAATGAGCAGTTCTTC
TRBJ1-3,TRBV18,-,-,CASSPRDGHSGNTIYF,TGTGCCAGCTCACCGAGGGACGGCCACTCTGGAAACACCATATATTTT
TRBJ2-5,TRBV5-4,-,TRBD1,CASSLDRGKETQYF,TGTGCCAGCAGCTTGGACAGGGGGAAAGAGACCCAGTACTTC
TRBJ1-5,TRBV7-9,once,-,CASSLGLRQPQHF,TGTGCCAGCAGTTTGGGGTTGCGGCAGCCCCAGCATTTT
TRBJ2-1,TRBV5-1,few,TRBD2,CASRQRGGLYNEQFF,TGCGCCAGCAGGCAGCGGGGGGGCCTGTACAATGAGCAGTTCTTC
TRBJ2-4,TRBV6-5,-,-,CASSSRLRAKNIQYF,TGTGCCAGCAGTTCCCGACTTCGGGCCAAAAACATTCAGTACTTC
TRBJ2-2,TRBV4-1,-,-,CASSFGENTGELFF,TGCGCCAGCAGCTTCGGGGAGAACACCGGGGAGCTGTTTTTT
TRBJ2-7,TRBV9,-,TRBD2,CASSIGTSGGLYEQYF,TGTGCCAGCAGCATAGGGACTAGCGGGGGCCTCTACGAGCAGTACTTC
TRBJ2-7,TRBV11-2,-,-,CASSWAGTTSEQYF,TGTGCCAGCAGCTGGGCGGGGACCACCTCCGAGCAGTACTTC
TRBJ1-2,TRBV14,-,TRBD1,CASGFTGTANGYTF,TGTGCCAGCGGATTTACCGGGACAGCCAATGGCTACACCTTC
TRBJ2-5,TRBV23-1,-,-,CASSQTPGGRETQYF,TGCGCCAGCAGTCAAACGCCTGGGGGTAGAGAGACCCAGTACTTC
TRBJ2-1,TRBV7-9,-,TRBD1,CASSFGNRGRLGEQFF,TGTGCCAGCAGCTTCGGGAACAGGGGGCGTTTGGGTGAGCAGTTCTTC